The following is a TCR beta chain sequence with its context. CDR1 and CDR2 from the germline V gene are LGHDT and YNNKEL (reference sequence). V lost 0 bases to trimming and J lost 3 bases, with 11 bases between them. This CDR3 comprises 15 residues. These data are taken from a study of blood T cell repertoires in COVID-19. Study-level information: Whether acute or convalescent, the COVID-19 samples came from the United States, Italy and Spain. From T cells, B-cell-depleted T cells, or PBMCs came the material, which was cDNA or gDNA.

Original methodology: Using reference gene primer amplification, nucleated cell counts were estimated. Method: immunoSEQ multiplex PCR; TCRdb's copy keeps in-frame clones and lacks some. V and J calls and clone size follow that table, whereas D and trimming were derived from the DNA. The sample has roughly 97,000 clones; around 83% are singletons. The chain recombines TRBV3-1 (or the pseudogene TRBV3-2) with TRBJ1-1; D is perhaps TRBD1 (6 bases). The sequence derives from a woman of 80 years or more with active or convalescent COVID-19. The sample taken for sequencing was peripheral blood. Written as DNA, the CDR3 is TGTGCCAGCAGCCAAGAGGGGACAAGATACACTGAAGCTTTCTTT. It yields the protein CASSQEGTRYTEAFF.